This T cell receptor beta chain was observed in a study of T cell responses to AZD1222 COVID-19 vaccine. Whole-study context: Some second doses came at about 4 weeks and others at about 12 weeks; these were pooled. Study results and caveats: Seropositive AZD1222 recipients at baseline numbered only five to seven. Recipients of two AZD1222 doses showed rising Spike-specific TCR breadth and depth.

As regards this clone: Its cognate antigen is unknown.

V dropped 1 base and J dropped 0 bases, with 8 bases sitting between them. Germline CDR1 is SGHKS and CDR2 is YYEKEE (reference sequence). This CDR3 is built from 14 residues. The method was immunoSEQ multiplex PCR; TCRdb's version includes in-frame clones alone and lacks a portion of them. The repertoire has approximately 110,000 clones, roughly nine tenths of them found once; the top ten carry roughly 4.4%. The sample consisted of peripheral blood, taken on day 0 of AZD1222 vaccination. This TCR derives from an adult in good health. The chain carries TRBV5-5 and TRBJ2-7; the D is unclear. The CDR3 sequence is CASSLLEFSYEQYF. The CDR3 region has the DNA TGTGCCAGCAGCTTGTTAGAATTCTCCTACGAGCAGTACTTC.